These 4 T cell receptor beta chains came from one sample sequenced in a study of early T cells in non-severe SARS-CoV-2 infection. Each CDR3 protein gets one entry after TCRdb re-called the 5' RACE reads with MiXCR. Here the sample spans some 30,000 distinct CDR3 sequences, about 5.8% being singletons. The material sequenced was whole blood. The receptors stem from an adult who was a healthcare worker with PCR-confirmed SARS-CoV-2 infection or an uninfected control (not recorded which).

This clonotype was observed at least ten times. The chain recombines TRBV7-2 with TRBJ1-1; D unresolved. Per germline, CDR1 SGHTA and CDR2 FQGNSA. CDR3 size: 13 residues. The ends were cut back, 2 bases at V and 4 bases at J, with 8 bases in the middle. The CDR3 loop is CASSLSGATEAFF. CDR3 bases: TGTGCCAGCAGCTTATCCGGCGCCACTGAAGCTTTCTTT.

About this clonotype itself: One end of the junction does not line up with germline, which may come from a read error. The chain links TRBV4-3 to TRBJ2-1; 7 bases match TRBD1. Germline CDR1 reads LGHNA; CDR2 reads YSLEER. The CDR3 length is 14 residues. The CDR3 DNA follows: TGCGCCAGCAGCGAAGAGACAGGGAACAATGAGCAGTTCTTC. This codes for CASSEETGNNEQFF.

This clonotype was counted a few times. This chain connects TRBV19 to TRBJ1-5; D not certain. Germline V gene lookup returns CDR1 LNHDA and CDR2 SQIVND (reference sequence). The CDR3 totals 16 residues. Deletions cut 4 bases from V and 3 bases from J, with 16 bases between. The CDR3 DNA reads as TGTGCCAGTAGTACCTCATATGCGTCCCTCAATCAGCCCCAGCATTTT. Amino acids: CASSTSYASLNQPQHF.

There are many counts of this clonotype. This chain uses TRBV12-3 or TRBV12-4 with TRBJ1-1; unclear D gene. The CDR3 consists of 14 residues. The ends were cut back, 3 bases at V and 1 base at J, with 9 bases in the middle. The CDR3 region is CASSFDMTNTEAFF. The DNA of the CDR3 is TGTGCCAGCAGTTTCGACATGACGAACACTGAAGCTTTCTTT.